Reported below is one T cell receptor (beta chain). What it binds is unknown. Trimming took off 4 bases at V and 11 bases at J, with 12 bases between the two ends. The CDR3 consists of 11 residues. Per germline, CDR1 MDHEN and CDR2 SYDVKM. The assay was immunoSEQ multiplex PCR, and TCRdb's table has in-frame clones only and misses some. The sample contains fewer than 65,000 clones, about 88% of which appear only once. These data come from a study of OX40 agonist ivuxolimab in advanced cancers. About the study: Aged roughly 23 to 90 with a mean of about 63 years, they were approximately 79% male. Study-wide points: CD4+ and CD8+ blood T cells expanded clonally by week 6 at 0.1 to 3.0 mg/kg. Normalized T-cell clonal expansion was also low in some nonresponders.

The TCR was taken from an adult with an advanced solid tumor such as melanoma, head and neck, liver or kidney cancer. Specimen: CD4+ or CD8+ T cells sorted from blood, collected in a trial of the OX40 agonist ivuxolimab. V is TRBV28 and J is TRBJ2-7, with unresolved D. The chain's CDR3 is CASSSNSRKYF. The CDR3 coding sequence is TGTGCCAGCAGTTCCAATTCCCGAAAGTACTTC.